This paragraph covers one T cell receptor beta chain sequence. The target antigen is unknown. Other DNA sequences in this sample translate to the same CDR3. This entry comes from a study of cytomegalovirus exposure and HLA in healthy donors. Findings of the study overall: An analysis was carried out at a later point. It showed that HLA-associated TCR beta chains were more clonally expanded than equally common non-associated chains.

This CDR3 has 12 amino acids. V lost 6 bases and J 3 bases, leaving 9 bases between the germline ends. Germline V gene data show CDR1 as MDHEN and CDR2 as SYDVKM. The study ran its PCR with 60 Vbeta and 13 Jbeta primers. TCRdb's copy holds only in-frame clones and misses some; the assay was immunoSEQ multiplex PCR. The sample records roughly 92,000 clones, 7.6% being singletons. The source is a man in his fifties in good health and CMV-seronegative. The J gene is TRBJ2-7, the V gene TRBV28; maybe TRBD1 (5 bases). Sample: PBMCs. The CDR3 DNA reads as TGTGCCAGCAGCCTAACAGGCTACGAGCAGTACTTC. It is translated as CASSLTGYEQYF.